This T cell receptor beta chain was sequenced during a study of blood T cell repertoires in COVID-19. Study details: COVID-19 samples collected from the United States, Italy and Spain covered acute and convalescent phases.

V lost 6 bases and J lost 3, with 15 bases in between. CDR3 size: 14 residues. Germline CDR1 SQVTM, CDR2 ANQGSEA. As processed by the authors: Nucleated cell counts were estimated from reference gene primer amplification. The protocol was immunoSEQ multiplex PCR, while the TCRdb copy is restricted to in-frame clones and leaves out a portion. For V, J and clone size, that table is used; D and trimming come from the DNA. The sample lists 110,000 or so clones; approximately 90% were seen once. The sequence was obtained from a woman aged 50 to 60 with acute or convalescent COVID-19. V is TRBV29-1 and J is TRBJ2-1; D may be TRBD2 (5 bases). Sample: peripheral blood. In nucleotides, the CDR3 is TGCAGCGTCCGTGGCGGGCGGATCTACAATGAGCAGTTCTTC. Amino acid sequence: CSVRGGRIYNEQFF.